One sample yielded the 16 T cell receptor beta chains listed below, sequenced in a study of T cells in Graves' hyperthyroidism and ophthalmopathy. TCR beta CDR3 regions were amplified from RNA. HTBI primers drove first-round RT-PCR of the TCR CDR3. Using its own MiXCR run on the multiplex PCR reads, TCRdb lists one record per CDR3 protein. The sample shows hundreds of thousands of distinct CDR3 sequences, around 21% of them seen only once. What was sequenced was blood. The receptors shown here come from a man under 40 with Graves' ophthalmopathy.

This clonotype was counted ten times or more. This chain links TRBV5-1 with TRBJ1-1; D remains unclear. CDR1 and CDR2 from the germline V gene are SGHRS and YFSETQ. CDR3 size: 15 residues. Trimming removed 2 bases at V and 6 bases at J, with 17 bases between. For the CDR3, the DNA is TGCGCCAGCAGCTTATCAGGCAGTGGTTGGCCTGAAGCTTTCTTT. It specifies CASSLSGSGWPEAFF.

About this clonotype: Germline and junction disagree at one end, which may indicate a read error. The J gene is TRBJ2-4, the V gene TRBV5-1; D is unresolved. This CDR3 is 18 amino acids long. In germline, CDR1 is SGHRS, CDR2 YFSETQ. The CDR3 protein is CASSSPLLTLLAKNIQYF. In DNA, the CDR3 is TGTGCCAGCAGCTCACCTTTATTAACTCTTCTAGCCAAAAACATTCAGTACTTC.

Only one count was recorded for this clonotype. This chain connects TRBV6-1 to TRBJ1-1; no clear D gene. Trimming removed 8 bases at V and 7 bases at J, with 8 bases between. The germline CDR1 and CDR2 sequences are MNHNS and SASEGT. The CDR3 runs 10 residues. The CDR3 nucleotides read TGTGCCAGCGGGAGGCGTGAAGCTTTCTTT. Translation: CASGRREAFF.

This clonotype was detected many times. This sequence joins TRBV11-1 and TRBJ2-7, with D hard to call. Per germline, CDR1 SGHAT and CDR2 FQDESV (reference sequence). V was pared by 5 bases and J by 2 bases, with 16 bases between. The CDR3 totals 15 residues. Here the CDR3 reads CASSPLESSPYEQYF. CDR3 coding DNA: TGTGCCAGCAGCCCCCTTGAGAGCAGCCCCTACGAGCAGTACTTC.

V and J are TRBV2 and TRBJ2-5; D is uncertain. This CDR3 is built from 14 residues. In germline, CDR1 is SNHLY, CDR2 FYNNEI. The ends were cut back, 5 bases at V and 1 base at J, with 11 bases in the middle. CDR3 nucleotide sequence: TGTGCCAGCAGTTGGCGAGATTTCCAAGAGACCCAGTACTTC. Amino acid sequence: CASSWRDFQETQYF. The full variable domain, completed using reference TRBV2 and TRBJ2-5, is EPEVTQTPSHQVTQMGQEVILRCVPISNHLYFYWYRQILGQKVEFLVSFYNNEISEKSEIFDDQFSVERPDGSNFTLKIRSTKLEDSAMYFCASSWRDFQETQYFGPGTRLLVL.

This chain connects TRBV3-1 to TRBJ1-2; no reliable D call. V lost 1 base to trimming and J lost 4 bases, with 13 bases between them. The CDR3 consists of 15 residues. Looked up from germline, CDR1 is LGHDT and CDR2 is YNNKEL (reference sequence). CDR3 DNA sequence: TGTGCCAGCAGCCAAGCAGAGGGCCGGGGCTATGGCTACACCTTC. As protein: CASSQAEGRGYGYTF.

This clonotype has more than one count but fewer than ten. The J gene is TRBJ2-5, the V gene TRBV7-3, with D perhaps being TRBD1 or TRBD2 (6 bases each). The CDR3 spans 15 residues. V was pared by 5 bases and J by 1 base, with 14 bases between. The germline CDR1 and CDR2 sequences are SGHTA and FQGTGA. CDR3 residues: CASSPNWGAQETQYF. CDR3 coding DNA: TGTGCCAGCAGCCCGAATTGGGGGGCCCAAGAGACCCAGTACTTC.

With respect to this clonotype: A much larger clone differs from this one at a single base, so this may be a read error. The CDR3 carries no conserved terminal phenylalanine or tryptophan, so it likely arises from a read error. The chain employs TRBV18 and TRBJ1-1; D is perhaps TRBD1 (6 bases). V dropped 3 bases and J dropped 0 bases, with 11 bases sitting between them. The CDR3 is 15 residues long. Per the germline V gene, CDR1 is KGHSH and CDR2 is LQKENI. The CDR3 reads CASSPFTGMNTEAFL. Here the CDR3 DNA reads TGTGCCAGCTCACCGTTCACAGGGATGAACACTGAAGCTTTCCTT.

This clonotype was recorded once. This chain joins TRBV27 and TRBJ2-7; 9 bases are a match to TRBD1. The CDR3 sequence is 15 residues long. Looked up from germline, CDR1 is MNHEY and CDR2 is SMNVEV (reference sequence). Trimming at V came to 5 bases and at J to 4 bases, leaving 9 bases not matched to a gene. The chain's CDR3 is CASSANRDREYEQYF. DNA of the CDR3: TGTGCCAGCAGTGCTAACCGGGACAGGGAATACGAGCAGTACTTC.

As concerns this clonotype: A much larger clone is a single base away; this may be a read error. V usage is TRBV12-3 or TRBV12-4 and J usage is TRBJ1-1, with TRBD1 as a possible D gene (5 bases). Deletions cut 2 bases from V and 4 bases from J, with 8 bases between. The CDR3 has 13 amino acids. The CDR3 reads CASSLPGTTEAFF. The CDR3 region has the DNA TGTGCCAGCAGTTTACCGGGGACCACTGAAGCTTTCTTT.

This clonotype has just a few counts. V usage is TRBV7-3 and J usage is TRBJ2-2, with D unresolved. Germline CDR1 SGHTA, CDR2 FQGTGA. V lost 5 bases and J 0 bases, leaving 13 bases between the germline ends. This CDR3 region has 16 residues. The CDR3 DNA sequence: TGTGCCAGCAGCCCCGTTGGTCTCGCGAACACCGGGGAGCTGTTTTTT. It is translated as CASSPVGLANTGELFF.

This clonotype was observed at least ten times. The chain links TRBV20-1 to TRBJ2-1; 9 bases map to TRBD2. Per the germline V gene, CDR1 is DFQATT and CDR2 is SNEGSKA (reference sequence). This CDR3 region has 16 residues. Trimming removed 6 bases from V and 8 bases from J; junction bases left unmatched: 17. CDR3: CSAPTLGLAGFDEQFF. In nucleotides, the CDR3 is TGCAGTGCCCCGACCCTGGGACTAGCTGGTTTCGATGAGCAGTTCTTC.

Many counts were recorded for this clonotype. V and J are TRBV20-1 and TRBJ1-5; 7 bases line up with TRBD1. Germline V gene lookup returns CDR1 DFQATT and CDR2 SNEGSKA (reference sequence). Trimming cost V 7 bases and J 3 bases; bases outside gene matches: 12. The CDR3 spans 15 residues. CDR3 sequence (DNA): TGCAGTGTCCTAAGACTGGGACAGATCAATCAGCCCCAGCATTTT. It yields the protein CSVLRLGQINQPQHF.

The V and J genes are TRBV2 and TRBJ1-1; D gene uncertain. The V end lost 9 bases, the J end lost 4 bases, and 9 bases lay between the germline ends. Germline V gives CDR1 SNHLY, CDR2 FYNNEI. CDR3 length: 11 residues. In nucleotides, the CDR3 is TGTGCCAGTGGGCTCCTCACTGAAGCTTTCTTT. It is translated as CASGLLTEAFF.

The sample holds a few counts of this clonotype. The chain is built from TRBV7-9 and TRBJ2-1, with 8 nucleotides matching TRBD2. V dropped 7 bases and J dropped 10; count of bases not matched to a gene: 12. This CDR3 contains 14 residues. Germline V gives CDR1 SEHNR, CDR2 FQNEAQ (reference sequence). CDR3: CASTTAGVVGEQFF. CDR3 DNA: TGTGCCAGCACCACAGCGGGAGTGGTCGGCGAGCAGTTCTTC. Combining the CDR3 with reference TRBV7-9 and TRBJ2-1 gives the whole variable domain DTGVSQNPRHKITKRGQNVTFRCDPISEHNRLYWYRQTLGQGPEFLTYFQNEAQLEKSRLLSDRFSAERPKGSFSTLEIQRTEQGDSAMYLCASTTAGVVGEQFFGPGTRLTVL.

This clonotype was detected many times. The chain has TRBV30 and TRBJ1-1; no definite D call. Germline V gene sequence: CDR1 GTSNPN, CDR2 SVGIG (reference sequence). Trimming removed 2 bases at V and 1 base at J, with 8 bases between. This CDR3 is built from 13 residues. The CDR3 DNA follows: TGTGCCTGGAGTACGGCCTGGAACACTGAAGCTTTCTTT. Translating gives CAWSTAWNTEAFF.